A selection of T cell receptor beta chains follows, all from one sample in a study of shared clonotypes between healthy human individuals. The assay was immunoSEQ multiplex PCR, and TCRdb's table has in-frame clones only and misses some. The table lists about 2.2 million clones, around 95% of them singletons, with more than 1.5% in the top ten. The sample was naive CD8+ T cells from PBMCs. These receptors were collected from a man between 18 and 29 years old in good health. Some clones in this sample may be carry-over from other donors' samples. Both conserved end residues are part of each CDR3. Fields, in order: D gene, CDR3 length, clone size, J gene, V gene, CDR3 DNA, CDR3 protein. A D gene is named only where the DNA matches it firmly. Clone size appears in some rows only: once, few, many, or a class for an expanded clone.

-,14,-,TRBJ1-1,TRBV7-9,TGTGCCAGCAGCTTCCCGGGACTTAACACTGAAGCTTTCTTT,CASSFPGLNTEAFF
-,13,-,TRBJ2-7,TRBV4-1,TGCGCCAGCAGCCCCTTTTTCGGTTACGAGCAGTACTTC,CASSPFFGYEQYF
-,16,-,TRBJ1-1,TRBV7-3,TGTGCCAGCAGCTTAATAGCGGGGGCAGAGAACACTGAAGCTTTCTTT,CASSLIAGAENTEAFF
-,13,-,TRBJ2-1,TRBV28,TGTGCCAGCAGCCACACTAGTATCCATGAGCAGTTCTTC,CASSHTSIHEQFF
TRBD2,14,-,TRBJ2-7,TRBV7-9,TGTGCCAGCAGCTTAGCGGGACTAGACTACGAGCAGTACTTC,CASSLAGLDYEQYF
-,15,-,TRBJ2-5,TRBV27,TGTGCCAGCAGCTCGACACGGACCAAAAAAGAGACCCAGTACTTC,CASSSTRTKKETQYF
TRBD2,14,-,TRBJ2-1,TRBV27,TGTGCCAGTTCTATAGCGGGAGGGCTTAATGAGCAGTTCTTC,CASSIAGGLNEQFF
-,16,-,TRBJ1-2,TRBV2,TGTGCCAGCAGTGAAATAACCACAGGGACCCTCTATGGCTACACCTTC,CASSEITTGTLYGYTF
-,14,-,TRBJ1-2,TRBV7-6,TGTGCCAGCAGCTTAGGGGGCATAGGCTATGGCTACACCTTC,CASSLGGIGYGYTF
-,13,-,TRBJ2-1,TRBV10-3,TGTGCCATCGGAGGGGAGATGGACAATGAGCAGTTCTTC,CAIGGEMDNEQFF
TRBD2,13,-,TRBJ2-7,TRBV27,TGTGCCAGCAGTCCCCTAGCGGACTACGAGCAGTACTTC,CASSPLADYEQYF
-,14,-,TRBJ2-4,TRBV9,TGTGCCAGCAGCTTACCAGGGGATTTCAACATTCAGTACTTC,CASSLPGDFNIQYF
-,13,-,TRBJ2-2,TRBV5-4,TGTGCCAGCAGCTTGGGGCCGACCGGGGAGCTGTTTTTT,CASSLGPTGELFF
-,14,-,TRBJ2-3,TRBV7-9,TGTGCCAGCAGCTTAGGTTTGGGCACAGATACGCAGTATTTT,CASSLGLGTDTQYF
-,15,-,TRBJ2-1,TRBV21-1,TGTGCCAGCAGCGGTAGGACAGGGGATGACAATGAGCAGTTCTTC,CASSGRTGDDNEQFF
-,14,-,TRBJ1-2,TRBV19,TGTGCCAGTAGTACATCAGGGGTCGCCTATGGCTACACCTTC,CASSTSGVAYGYTF
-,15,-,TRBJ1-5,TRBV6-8,TGTGCCAGCAGTTACCGGGGGGCAGGGGATCAGCCCCAGCATTTT,CASSYRGAGDQPQHF
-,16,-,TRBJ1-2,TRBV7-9,TGTGCCAGCAGCTTTCTCGGGCCCGAGTTAAAGTATGGCTACACCTTC,CASSFLGPELKYGYTF
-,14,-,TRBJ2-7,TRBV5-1,TGCGCCAGCAGCTTTGCTGGGGGATTAGACGAGCAGTACTTC,CASSFAGGLDEQYF
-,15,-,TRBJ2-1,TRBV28,TGTGCCAGCAGTTTTGACATGAGCTCCTACAATGAGCAGTTCTTC,CASSFDMSSYNEQFF
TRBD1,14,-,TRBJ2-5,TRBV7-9,TGTGCCAGCAGCCTTACGCGGACAGGGCCCCTCCAGTACTTC,CASSLTRTGPLQYF
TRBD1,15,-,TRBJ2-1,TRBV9,TGTGCCAGCAGCTGGGACAGGGGGCCTTTAAATGAGCAGTTCTTC,CASSWDRGPLNEQFF
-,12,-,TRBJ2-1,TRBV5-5,TGTGCCAGCAGCGGAACTAGAAATGAGCAGTTCTTC,CASSGTRNEQFF
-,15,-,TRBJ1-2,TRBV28,TGTGCCAGCGTCAGGCAGACGAGGTTCAACTATGGCTACACCTTC,CASVRQTRFNYGYTF
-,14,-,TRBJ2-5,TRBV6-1,TGTGCCAGCAGTGAACTAAGACCAGGGGAGACCCAGTACTTC,CASSELRPGETQYF
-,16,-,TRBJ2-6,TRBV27,TGTGCCAGCAGTCCCCTGCGGGTTGCCGGGGCCAACGTCCTGACTTTC,CASSPLRVAGANVLTF
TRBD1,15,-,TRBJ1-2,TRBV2,TGTGCCAGCAGTGAAGTGGGACAGGGCGGGTATGGCTACACCTTC,CASSEVGQGGYGYTF
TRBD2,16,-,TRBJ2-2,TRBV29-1,TGCAGCGTTGTAATGAGGGAGGGGAGGCACACCGGGGAGCTGTTTTTT,CSVVMREGRHTGELFF
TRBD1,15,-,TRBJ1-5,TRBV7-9,TGTGCCAGCAGCCCCTTGGGACAGTACAATCAGCCCCAGCATTTT,CASSPLGQYNQPQHF
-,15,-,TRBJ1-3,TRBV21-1,TGTGCCAGCAGCAAGGAAGGAACAGTAGGAAACACCATATATTTT,CASSKEGTVGNTIYF
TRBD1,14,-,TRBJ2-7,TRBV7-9,TGTGCCAGCAGCTCAGACAGGGATGGCTACGAGCAGTACTTC,CASSSDRDGYEQYF
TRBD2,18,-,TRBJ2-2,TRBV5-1,TGCGCCAGCAGCCAACAAGCGGGAGGGGGACGCTTTGGCGGGGAGCTGTTTTTT,CASSQQAGGGRFGGELFF
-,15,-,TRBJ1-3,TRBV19,TGTGCCAGTAGTATAGCGAGAAGCTCTGGAAACACCATATATTTT,CASSIARSSGNTIYF
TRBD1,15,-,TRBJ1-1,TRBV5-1,TGCGCCAGCACCAGGACAGGGGCAGAGGACACTGAAGCTTTCTTT,CASTRTGAEDTEAFF
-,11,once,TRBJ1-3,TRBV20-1,TGCAGTGCTAGTGAGGGAAACACCATATATTTT,CSASEGNTIYF
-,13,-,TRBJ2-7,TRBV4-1,TGCGCCAGCAGCCAGGGGGCGGGAAACGAGCAGTACTTC,CASSQGAGNEQYF
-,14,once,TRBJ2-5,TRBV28,TGTGCCAGCAGTCCCCGGGTTTCAGGAGGGACCCAGTACTTC,CASSPRVSGGTQYF